What follows are 29 T cell receptor beta chains derived from one specimen sequenced in a study of blood T cell repertoires in COVID-19. Produced via immunoSEQ multiplex PCR; TCRdb's table is partial and in-frame only. The sample shows under 300,000 clones, approximately 82% of them seen only once. The specimen sequenced was peripheral blood. The receptors were gathered from a woman of 80 years or more with active or convalescent COVID-19.

The V gene is TRBV9, the J gene TRBJ1-2, with TRBD1 as a possible D gene (5 bases). Trimming stripped 3 bases from V and 3 bases from J, with 12 bases between. This CDR3 spans 14 amino acids. Germline CDR1 is SGDLS and CDR2 is YYNGEE. CDR3 bases: TGTGCCAGCAGCGAATTAGGGGTGGACTATGGCTACACCTTC. This translates into CASSELGVDYGYTF. The entire variable domain, with the rest obtained from reference TRBV9 and TRBJ1-2, is as follows: DSGVTQTPKHLITATGQRVTLRCSPRSGDLSVYWYQQSLDQGLQFLIQYYNGEERAKGNILERFSAQQFPDLHSELNLSSLELGDSALYFCASSELGVDYGYTFGSGTRLTVV.

This clone was seen once. The chain is built from TRBV2 and TRBJ2-2; 7 positions agree with TRBD2. CDR1 is SNHLY and CDR2 is FYNNEI in the germline V gene. The CDR3 contains 15 residues. V dropped 4 bases and J dropped 3; count of bases not matched to a gene: 5. The CDR3 coding sequence is TGTGCCAGCAGTGGGCGCGGGAGAGACACCGGGGAGCTGTTTTTT. Translated, it gives CASSGRGRDTGELFF.

Only a few counts were recorded for this clone. This chain links TRBV6-1 with TRBJ2-3, with D possibly being TRBD2 (5 bases). CDR3 size: 18 residues. From germline, CDR1 is MNHNS and CDR2 SASEGT. The V end was cut by 3 bases, the J end by 4 bases, with 23 bases between. Here the CDR3 DNA reads TGTGCCAGCAGTGACATTGGACGGTGGGAGCGCGCCGCAGATACGCAGTATTTT. This encodes CASSDIGRWERAADTQYF.

V usage is TRBV18 and J usage is TRBJ1-1; 8 nucleotides match TRBD1. Germline assignment: CDR1 KGHSH and CDR2 LQKENI. Trimming took 3 bases from V and 4 from J; bases not matched to a gene: 10. The CDR3 extends over 16 amino acids. The CDR3 DNA reads as TGTGCCAGCTCACCCCCCCGACAGGGGTTGGGCACTGAAGCTTTCTTT. Protein product: CASSPPRQGLGTEAFF. Full variable domain (remainder filled in from reference TRBV18 and TRBJ1-1): NAGVMQNPRHLVRRRGQEARLRCSPMKGHSHVYWYRQLPEEGLKFMVYLQKENIIDESGMPKERFSAEFPKEGPSILRIQQVVRGDSAAYFCASSPPRQGLGTEAFFGQGTRLTVV.

This clone was observed a single time. CDR3 loop: CASSEQGSRQPQHF. In DNA, the CDR3 is TGTGCCAGCAGTGAACAGGGCTCAAGACAGCCCCAGCATTTT. V and J are TRBV2 and TRBJ1-5, with D perhaps TRBD1 (5 bases). Trimming removed 2 bases at V and 7 bases at J, with 12 bases between. This CDR3 spans 14 amino acids. Germline lookup yields CDR1 SNHLY and CDR2 FYNNEI.

The V call is TRBV30, the J call TRBJ1-6, with TRBD1 matching over 8 bases. This CDR3 comprises 13 residues. J lost 7 bases, V lost 1 base, and 0 bases had no gene match. The germline V gene encodes CDR1 GTSNPN and CDR2 SVGIG (reference sequence). As DNA, the CDR3 is TGTGCCTGGAGTGGACAGGGGAATTCACCCCTCCACTTT. Translating it yields CAWSGQGNSPLHF.

This clone has only one observation. The genes are TRBV18 and TRBJ2-1, with a weak D call TRBD1 (6 bases). Trimming removed 1 base at V and 9 bases at J, with 13 bases between. Germline CDR1 is KGHSH and CDR2 is LQKENI. CDR3 length: 14 residues. The chain's CDR3 is CASSPRKQGSEQFF. CDR3 nucleotide sequence: TGTGCCAGCTCACCACGGAAACAGGGCTCTGAGCAGTTCTTC.

V gene TRBV2 combines with J gene TRBJ2-2; D remains unclear. CDR3 size: 16 residues. The germline gives CDR1 SNHLY, CDR2 FYNNEI. Trimming left V 6 bases short and J 0 bases short, with 14 bases between. CDR3 DNA: TGTGCCAGCAGGAGTACCAGGTTTACGAACACCGGGGAGCTGTTTTTT. Translated: CASRSTRFTNTGELFF.

The chain couples TRBV12-3 or TRBV12-4 to TRBJ1-5; tentative D call: TRBD1 (5 bases). V was shortened by 5 bases and J by 9 bases, with 11 bases between the two germline ends. This CDR3 has 12 amino acids. In nucleotides, the CDR3 is TGTGCCAGCAGTCTAGGGACTAGGCCCCAGCATTTT. It is translated as CASSLGTRPQHF.

The rearrangement joins TRBV28 to TRBJ1-1, with 8 nucleotides matching TRBD1. Germline CDR1 reads MDHEN; CDR2 reads SYDVKM. The CDR3 covers 14 residues. V was pared by 4 bases and J by 3 bases, with 4 bases of the junction left unmatched. The CDR3 region has the DNA TGTGCCAGCAGTTCATCAGGGGGCTACACTGAAGCTTTCTTT. It yields the protein CASSSSGGYTEAFF.

The gene calls are TRBV12-3 or TRBV12-4 and TRBJ2-7, with TRBD1 identical over 10 bases. Trimming took 6 bases from V and 12 from J; bases not matched to a gene: 8. The CDR3 sequence is 12 residues long. The CDR3 loop reads CASSRLGTGVYF. The CDR3 coding sequence is TGTGCCAGCAGCCGACTAGGGACAGGGGTGTACTTC.

The chain carries TRBV28 and TRBJ2-1, with D possibly TRBD1 on 6 matching bases. CDR1 and CDR2 (germline): MDHEN, SYDVKM. The CDR3 is 15 residues long. The V end was cut by 5 bases, the J end by 0 bases, with 11 bases between. CDR3 in DNA: TGTGCCAGCAGTCCTACAGGGATCTCCTACAATGAGCAGTTCTTC. It encodes CASSPTGISYNEQFF. The full variable domain, its missing parts supplied by reference TRBV28 and TRBJ2-1, is DVKVTQSSRYLVKRTGEKVFLECVQDMDHENMFWYRQDPGLGLRLIYFSYDVKMKEKGDIPEGYSVSREKKERFSLILESASTNQTSMYLCASSPTGISYNEQFFGPGTRLTVL.

V is TRBV19 and J is TRBJ2-2, with D possibly matching TRBD1 (6 bases). Germline CDR1 and CDR2: LNHDA and SQIVND (reference sequence). V lost 3 bases to trimming and J lost 2 bases, with 19 bases between them. The CDR3 is 18 amino acids. The CDR3 DNA sequence: TGTGCCAGTAGTATTAGGCAACAGGGCCTCCCAAACACCGGGGAGCTGTTTTTT. It codes for CASSIRQQGLPNTGELFF.

The chain couples TRBV5-6 to TRBJ1-1, with 11 nucleotides matching TRBD1. V lost 5 bases to trimming and J lost 4 bases; unmatched junction nucleotides: 16. Germline-derived CDR1 and CDR2 are SGHDT and YYEEEE. The CDR3 spans 18 residues. The CDR3 here is CASSFRDRGNLASTEAFF. Written as DNA, the CDR3 is TGTGCCAGCAGTTTCCGGGACAGGGGGAACCTAGCGAGCACTGAAGCTTTCTTT.

The chain combines TRBV2 with TRBJ1-2, with TRBD1 identical over 9 bases. The V and J ends lost 6 bases and 8 bases, in that order; junction bases with no gene match: 10. The CDR3 is 14 residues long. Germline V gives CDR1 SNHLY, CDR2 FYNNEI. CDR3 in amino acids: CASRSIQGASGYTF. For the CDR3, the DNA is TGTGCCAGCAGATCGATACAGGGGGCGTCCGGCTACACCTTC.

V gene TRBV27 combines with J gene TRBJ1-2; TRBD1 aligns across 11 bases. The CDR3 has 15 amino acids. Germline trimming cut 5 bases from V and 6 bases from J; bases unmatched to any gene: 8. Germline V gene lookup returns CDR1 MNHEY and CDR2 SMNVEV (reference sequence). For the CDR3, the DNA is TGTGCCAGCAGTCGAGGACAGGGGGCATTTCATGGCTACACCTTC. Translating it yields CASSRGQGAFHGYTF.

V gene TRBV5-1 combines with J gene TRBJ2-7, with unresolved D. Trimming stripped 4 bases from V and 2 bases from J, with 10 bases between. The CDR3 is 13 amino acids. CDR1 SGHRS and CDR2 YFSETQ come from the germline V gene. CDR3 sequence (DNA): TGCGCCAGCAGCCTAGGTTTCGCCTACGAGCAGTACTTC. Translating gives CASSLGFAYEQYF.

CDR3 DNA: TGTGCCACCAGCAGCCCCAACCTACCTGGAAACACCATATATTTT. Translated: CATSSPNLPGNTIYF. This chain connects TRBV15 to TRBJ1-3, with D uncertain. Trimming cost V 3 bases and J 2 bases, with 11 bases left between them. Germline V lookup: CDR1 LNHNV, CDR2 YYDKDF (reference sequence). CDR3 length: 15 amino acids.

V and J are TRBV5-1 and TRBJ1-1, with D unclear. V was pared by 0 bases and J by 5 bases, with 8 bases between. Looked up from germline, CDR1 is SGHRS and CDR2 is YFSETQ. The CDR3 has 13 residues. CDR3 DNA: TGCGCCAGCAGCTTGGAGACATGGACTGAAGCTTTCTTT. It encodes CASSLETWTEAFF.

This chain uses TRBV3-1 (or the pseudogene TRBV3-2) with TRBJ2-5; 13 nucleotides line up with TRBD2. V shed 1 base, J shed 5 bases, and the junction held 4 bases outside the gene matches. This CDR3 region has 16 residues. CDR1 is LGHDT and CDR2 is YNNKEL in the germline V gene (reference sequence). The CDR3 coding sequence is TGTGCCAGCAGCCAAGGCTCGACTAGCGGGGGGGAGACCCAGTACTTC. It encodes CASSQGSTSGGETQYF.

The gene calls are TRBV28 and TRBJ1-2, with TRBD1 identical over 10 bases. The length of the CDR3 is 15 residues. Germline values: CDR1 MDHEN, CDR2 SYDVKM. The V and J ends lost 6 bases and 7 bases, in that order; junction bases with no gene match: 11. CDR3 residues: CASRRQGARYGGYTF. For the CDR3, the DNA is TGTGCCAGCAGGAGACAGGGGGCGCGGTACGGTGGCTACACCTTC.

The V call is TRBV19, the J call TRBJ2-7; 10 bases fit TRBD1. V lost 3 bases to trimming and J lost 4 bases; unmatched junction nucleotides: 3. This CDR3 has 14 amino acids. Germline values: CDR1 LNHDA, CDR2 SQIVND (reference sequence). In DNA form, the CDR3 reads TGTGCCAGTAGTATCCGGGACAGGGGATACGAGCAGTACTTC. This gives the protein CASSIRDRGYEQYF.

This CDR3 is CASSQKGSSYNEQFF. In nucleotides, the CDR3 is TGTGCCAGCAGCCAAAAAGGGAGCTCCTACAATGAGCAGTTCTTC. The chain combines TRBV14 with TRBJ2-1, with TRBD2 as a possible D gene (5 bases). V was pared by 2 bases and J by 0 bases, with 8 bases between. Germline V gene lookup returns CDR1 SGHDN and CDR2 FVKESK. The length of the CDR3 is 15 residues.

Turning to this clone: In the same sample, other DNA sequences code for this CDR3. The J gene is TRBJ2-7, the V gene TRBV12-3 or TRBV12-4; tentative D call: TRBD2 (5 bases). V lost 6 bases to trimming and J lost 7 bases, with 10 bases between them. The CDR3 has 11 amino acids. In DNA, the CDR3 is TGTGCCAGCAGCCGGGGTGGGGAGCAGTACTTC. Encoded protein: CASSRGGEQYF.

The V call is TRBV18, the J call TRBJ1-6, with a possible D match to TRBD1 (5 bases). This CDR3 is 14 amino acids long. V lost 5 bases to trimming and J lost 8 bases, with 13 bases between them. Germline CDR1 is KGHSH and CDR2 is LQKENI. The CDR3: CASSTGTWDSPLHF. The CDR3, as DNA: TGTGCCAGCTCAACCGGGACTTGGGATTCACCCCTCCACTTT.

The chain combines TRBV19 with TRBJ2-7; 10 nucleotides line up with TRBD2. The CDR3 has 20 residues. Per germline, CDR1 LNHDA and CDR2 SQIVND (reference sequence). V dropped 3 bases and J dropped 2; count of bases not matched to a gene: 19. CDR3 residues: CASSIKEAGGSSFSAYEQYF. In nucleotides, the CDR3 is TGTGCCAGTAGTATTAAGGAAGCGGGAGGGTCCTCGTTCTCCGCCTACGAGCAGTACTTC.

The chain uses TRBV29-1 and TRBJ1-4; D is unresolved. V was clipped by 5 bases and J by 0 bases, with 10 bases between them. Per germline, CDR1 SQVTM and CDR2 ANQGSEA. CDR3 size: 14 residues. CDR3 bases: TGCAGCGTTTCCGGGGTTTCAACTAATGAAAAACTGTTTTTT. Protein: CSVSGVSTNEKLFF.

This clone has just a few counts. The chain joins TRBV5-1 to TRBJ2-7, with D tentatively TRBD1 (5 bases). V shed 0 bases and J shed 4 bases, with 11 bases lying between them. This CDR3 region has 14 residues. Per germline, CDR1 SGHRS and CDR2 YFSETQ. Written as DNA, the CDR3 is TGCGCCAGCAGCTTGGGTACAGGAAAATACGAGCAGTACTTC. Its protein is CASSLGTGKYEQYF.

The rearrangement uses TRBV4-2 and TRBJ2-2; D is uncertain. Trimming left V 4 bases short and J 1 base short, with 7 bases between. Germline CDR1 and CDR2: LGHNA and YNFKEQ. CDR3 length equals 14 residues. As DNA, the CDR3 is TGTGCCAGCAGCCCGTCACAGAACACCGGGGAGCTGTTTTTT. Translation: CASSPSQNTGELFF.